What follows are 20 T cell receptor beta chains derived from one specimen sequenced in a study of blood T cell repertoires in COVID-19 (dated by TCRdb to about 2020). To prepare the library, the immunoSEQ multiplex PCR assay was applied. TCRdb carries this immuneACCESS record with in-frame sequences only. Its versions omit some clonotypes, under half of them owing to an unresolved V gene in the studies checked, with the rest unexplained. This sample comprises 120,000 or so clones, around four fifths of them detected only once. The ten biggest clones cover about 25% of the sample. The sample was peripheral blood. The source of these receptors is a human donor in a cohort sampled during active COVID-19.

The rearrangement joins TRBV19 to TRBJ2-3, with D possibly TRBD1 on 7 matching bases. Per germline, CDR1 LNHDA and CDR2 SQIVND (reference sequence). CDR3 length: 14 amino acids. The ends were cut back, 1 base at V and 5 bases at J, with 10 bases in the middle. CDR3 amino acids: CASSIGQGGDTQYF. For the CDR3, the DNA is TGTGCCAGTAGTATAGGCCAGGGGGGAGATACGCAGTATTTT.

This chain connects TRBV7-2 to TRBJ2-7, with D perhaps TRBD2 (6 bases). This CDR3 has 14 amino acids. The V gene's germline CDR1 is SGHTA and CDR2 FQGNSA. Trimming removed 4 bases from V and 7 bases from J, with 17 bases in between. The CDR3 reads CASSSRAVAGEQYF. DNA of the CDR3: TGTGCCAGCAGCTCCCGGGCGGTTGCGGGGGAGCAGTACTTC.

This clone is a singleton in its sample. Other DNA sequences in this sample translate to the same CDR3. The genes are TRBV6-5 and TRBJ2-7, with 9 bases that match TRBD1. The length of the CDR3 is 15 residues. V lost 0 bases to trimming and J lost 4 bases; unmatched junction nucleotides: 4. Germline CDR1 MNHEY, CDR2 SVGAGI. The CDR3 reads CASSYSYRGLYEQYF. CDR3 bases: TGTGCCAGCAGTTACTCATACAGGGGGCTTTACGAGCAGTACTTC.

This sequence joins TRBV5-8 and TRBJ1-1; TRBD1 agrees at 7 bases. With 5 bases clipped from V and 4 bases from J, the junction kept 8 bases outside the gene matches. The CDR3 is 14 amino acids. The V gene's germline CDR1 is SGHTS and CDR2 YDEGEE. CDR3 protein: CASRARQGGTEAFF. CDR3 coding DNA: TGTGCCAGCAGAGCGAGACAGGGAGGCACTGAAGCTTTCTTT.

V is TRBV18 and J is TRBJ2-1, with TRBD2 identical over 8 bases. CDR1 and CDR2 (germline): KGHSH, LQKENI. V was clipped by 3 bases and J by 4 bases; unmatched bases: 5. The CDR3 is made up of 15 amino acids. The CDR3 reads CASSPQAGGYNEQFF. The CDR3 DNA reads as TGTGCCAGCTCACCTCAGGCGGGAGGATACAATGAGCAGTTCTTC.

The rearrangement links TRBV28 to TRBJ1-5, with 7 bases aligning to TRBD1. Looked up from germline, CDR1 is MDHEN and CDR2 is SYDVKM. This CDR3 comprises 17 residues. Germline trimming cut 1 base from V and 0 bases from J; bases unmatched to any gene: 6. Here the CDR3 reads CASSLLSGGYSNQPQHF. The CDR3 nucleotides are TGTGCCAGCAGTTTATTGTCAGGGGGGTATAGCAATCAGCCCCAGCATTTT.

This chain links TRBV11-2 with TRBJ2-3; 9 bases agree with TRBD2. Germline trimming cut 5 bases from V and 6 bases from J; bases unmatched to any gene: 9. Germline V CDR1 and CDR2: SGHAT, FQNNGV. The CDR3 covers 15 residues. CDR3 residues: CASSRSSGVWDTQYF. CDR3 sequence (DNA): TGTGCCAGCAGCCGATCTAGCGGGGTTTGGGATACGCAGTATTTT.

V and J are TRBV29-1 and TRBJ2-6, with D perhaps matching TRBD1 (6 bases). The length of the CDR3 is 15 residues. Germline V gives CDR1 SQVTM, CDR2 ANQGSEA. V gave up 5 bases and J gave up 2 bases, with 13 bases separating them. CDR3 sequence (DNA): TGCAGCGTTTCTTCCGGGACAACTGGGGCCAACGTCCTGACTTTC. Translated, it gives CSVSSGTTGANVLTF.

The rearrangement links TRBV7-8 to TRBJ2-7, with TRBD2 identical over 10 bases. After removal of 6 bases from V and 2 bases from J, the junction contained 1 base not matched to a gene. The CDR3 runs 13 residues. Germline V gene sequence: CDR1 SGHVS, CDR2 FQNEAQ. CDR3 sequence reads: CASSGTSAYEQYF. DNA for the CDR3: TGTGCCAGCAGTGGGACTAGCGCCTACGAGCAGTACTTC. Looking up the rest from reference TRBV7-8 and TRBJ2-7 gives the full variable domain: GAGVSQSPRYKVAKRGQDVALRCDPISGHVSLFWYQQALGQGPEFLTYFQNEAQLDKSGLPSDRFFAERPEGSVSTLKIQRTQQEDSAVYLCASSGTSAYEQYFGPGTRLTVT.

CDR3 protein: CASSQNLGQGLYGYTF. In DNA form, the CDR3 reads TGCGCCAGCAGCCAGAACTTGGGACAGGGGCTCTATGGCTACACCTTC. This rearrangement joins TRBV4-1 to TRBJ1-2, with 10 nucleotides matching TRBD1. V lost 3 bases, J lost 4 bases, and 8 bases stayed unmatched. This CDR3 has 16 residues. Germline CDR1 is MGHRA and CDR2 is YSYEKL.

This sequence joins TRBV28 and TRBJ2-6; D perhaps matches TRBD2 (6 bases). Germline CDR1 reads MDHEN; CDR2 reads SYDVKM. Trimming took off 7 bases at V and 0 bases at J, with 10 bases between the two ends. CDR3 size: 15 residues. Here the CDR3 reads CASTRLDSGANVLTF. As DNA, the CDR3 is TGTGCCAGCACCCGACTAGACTCTGGGGCCAACGTCCTGACTTTC.

The gene calls are TRBV20-1 and TRBJ1-2; D possibly corresponds to TRBD1 (5 bases). There are 11 residues in the CDR3. The V and J ends lost 4 bases and 5 bases respectively, with 8 bases between them. Germline lookup yields CDR1 DFQATT and CDR2 SNEGSKA (reference sequence). In DNA form, the CDR3 reads TGCAGTGCTATCGCAGGGTATGGCTACACCTTC. Its protein is CSAIAGYGYTF.

V usage is TRBV15 and J usage is TRBJ2-1; 11 bases fit TRBD2. The V and J ends lost 3 bases and 5 bases, in that order; junction bases with no gene match: 6. The CDR3 loop spans 16 amino acids. Germline CDR1 and CDR2: LNHNV and YYDKDF (reference sequence). The CDR3, as DNA: TGTGCCACCAGCAGCCCGGGACTAGCGGACGACAATGAGCAGTTCTTC. This sequence encodes CATSSPGLADDNEQFF.

The chain has TRBV20-1 and TRBJ1-2; D is ambiguous. The CDR3 length is 11 residues. Germline CDR1 DFQATT, CDR2 SNEGSKA (reference sequence). CDR3 DNA sequence: TGCAGCGCGCAGGAATTCTATGGCTACACCTTC. Translated: CSAQEFYGYTF.

This chain links TRBV2 with TRBJ2-7; D remains unclear. The CDR3 is 13 amino acids. Germline assignment: CDR1 SNHLY and CDR2 FYNNEI. The V end was cut by 6 bases, the J end by 2 bases, with 11 bases between. The CDR3 here is CASRVSRAYEQYF. The DNA of the CDR3 is TGTGCCAGCAGGGTCTCTAGAGCCTACGAGCAGTACTTC. Full variable domain (remainder filled in from reference TRBV2 and TRBJ2-7): EPEVTQTPSHQVTQMGQEVILRCVPISNHLYFYWYRQILGQKVEFLVSFYNNEISEKSEIFDDQFSVERPDGSNFTLKIRSTKLEDSAMYFCASRVSRAYEQYFGPGTRLTVT.

V and J are TRBV5-6 and TRBJ2-3, with TRBD1 as a possible D gene (5 bases). The V gene lost 3 bases and the J gene lost 1 base, with 9 bases spanning the gap. Germline CDR1 and CDR2: SGHDT and YYEEEE. The CDR3 sequence is 14 residues long. The DNA of the CDR3 is TGTGCCAGCAGCTCCAAGACAGGCACAGATACGCAGTATTTT. Translating gives CASSSKTGTDTQYF.

The chain links TRBV9 to TRBJ1-1; possibly TRBD1 for D (5 bases). Judging by the DNA end, TRBJ1-6 fits better; the J call may be wrong. CDR3 length equals 14 residues. Germline values: CDR1 SGDLS, CDR2 YYNGEE. CDR3 nucleotide sequence: TGTGCCAGCAGCGTAGGCCAGGGAACCAAGATACTCCACTTT. Protein sequence: CASSVGQGTKILHF.

The chain uses TRBV6-1 and TRBJ2-7, with D uncertain. V was clipped by 0 bases and J by 8 bases, with 11 bases between them. Per germline, CDR1 MNHNS and CDR2 SASEGT. This CDR3 has 13 residues. CDR3 residues: CASSEALQRQQYF. As DNA, the CDR3 is TGTGCCAGCAGTGAAGCGCTTCAGCGCCAGCAGTACTTC.

This chain joins TRBV9 and TRBJ1-1; D not resolved. The germline V gene encodes CDR1 SGDLS and CDR2 YYNGEE. Trimming took 4 bases from V and 4 from J, leaving 17 bases between them. CDR3 length: 15 residues. CDR3 coding DNA: TGTGCCAGCAGCCCCTTAGGCACAGATTTCACTGAAGCTTTCTTT. As protein: CASSPLGTDFTEAFF.

The CDR3 DNA reads TGTGCCAGCAGGAACGGGGAGGGGGATGGCTACACCTTC. It translates to CASRNGEGDGYTF. The chain links TRBV6-4 to TRBJ1-2, with D possibly being TRBD1 (6 bases). The CDR3 loop spans 13 amino acids. V gave up 6 bases and J gave up 6 bases, with 14 bases separating them. CDR1 is MRHNA, CDR2 SNTAGT, per germline.